These 8 T cell receptor beta chains originate from one sample sequenced in a study of T-cell reconstitution after alpha-beta-depleted transplantation in children. Unique molecular identifiers were incorporated when the TCRbeta library was constructed. TCRdb re-called the PCR reads with MiXCR, one entry per CDR3 protein. The sample lists approximately 1,000,000 distinct CDR3 sequences, about 30% occurring once. The sample consisted of PBMCs, mostly from graft donor cells, taken 360 days after TCRalphabeta/CD19-depleted stem cell transplant. These receptors came from a boy under two years old who had a stem cell transplant for SCID, so the T cells may come from the graft donor.

The chain has TRBV7-3 and TRBJ2-2; D is tentatively TRBD1 or TRBD2 (6 bases each). The CDR3 has 16 residues. V lost 1 base, J lost 7 bases, and 16 bases lay in between. Germline CDR1 reads SGHTA; CDR2 reads FQGTGA. The CDR3 loop reads CASSLNGGEVGGELFF. CDR3 DNA: TGTGCCAGCAGCTTAAACGGGGGCGAAGTGGGCGGGGAGCTGTTTTTT.

This clonotype was found a few times. DNA of the CDR3: TGTGCCAGCAGCGCCAGGGTTCTATCGTCGGTGGGAACTGAAGCTTTCTTT. This encodes CASSARVLSSVGTEAFF. The chain recombines TRBV7-9 with TRBJ1-1; TRBD1 is a possible D gene (5 bases). CDR3 length equals 17 residues. V lost 5 bases and J 5 bases, leaving 24 bases between the germline ends. From germline, CDR1 is SEHNR and CDR2 FQNEAQ (reference sequence).

The chain uses TRBV20-1 and TRBJ2-1; D ambiguous. The V end was cut by 1 base, the J end by 0 bases, with 7 bases between. The CDR3 runs to 14 residues. Germline V gene sequence: CDR1 DFQATT, CDR2 SNEGSKA (reference sequence). The CDR3 protein is CSARGLVSYNEQFF. Written as DNA, the CDR3 is TGCAGTGCTAGAGGACTCGTCTCCTACAATGAGCAGTTCTTC.

Of note for this clonotype: This likely comes from a read error, as the CDR3 has no conserved phenylalanine or tryptophan at its end. This chain's CDR3 is CAISAPTGDGYTI. The CDR3 DNA is TGTGCCATCAGTGCCCCAACGGGCGATGGCTACACCATC. The rearrangement joins TRBV10-3 to TRBJ1-2; no firm D call. The V and J ends lost 4 bases and 6 bases respectively, with 12 bases between them. CDR3 length: 13 amino acids. Germline values: CDR1 ENHRY, CDR2 SYGVKD.

The chain recombines TRBV15 with TRBJ2-7; the D gene is possibly TRBD1 (5 bases). Germline CDR1 is LNHNV and CDR2 is YYDKDF (reference sequence). Trimming left V 3 bases short and J 6 bases short, with 24 bases between. The CDR3 has 17 residues. This chain's CDR3 is CATSSPPGPRAHLEQYF. The DNA for the CDR3 is TGTGCCACCAGCAGCCCCCCCGGCCCCAGGGCCCATCTCGAGCAGTACTTC.

CDR3: CASSFMDEQYF. The CDR3 region has the DNA TGTGCCAGCAGTTTTATGGACGAGCAGTACTTC. This chain connects TRBV28 to TRBJ2-7; D is unresolved. V was trimmed by 3 bases and J by 5 bases, leaving 5 bases between them. The germline V gene has CDR1 MDHEN and CDR2 SYDVKM. This CDR3 has 11 residues.

V and J are TRBV20-1 and TRBJ1-1, with 8 bases lining up with TRBD1. The ends lost 3 bases at V and 11 bases at J; junction bases unmatched: 11. Germline V gene lookup returns CDR1 DFQATT and CDR2 SNEGSKA (reference sequence). The CDR3 covers 13 residues. The CDR3 DNA sequence: TGCAGTGCTAGTAAGACAGGGGCAGGGTGGGCTTTCTTT. As protein: CSASKTGAGWAFF.

V and J are TRBV6-5 and TRBJ2-5; 8 positions agree with TRBD2. V was clipped by 0 bases and J by 2 bases; unmatched bases: 8. The germline gives CDR1 MNHEY, CDR2 SVGAGI. The CDR3 loop spans 17 amino acids. The CDR3 loop is CASSYSWAGGPQETQYF. CDR3 in DNA: TGTGCCAGCAGTTACTCGTGGGCGGGGGGTCCACAAGAGACCCAGTACTTC.